This T cell receptor beta chain was identified during a study of blood T cell repertoires in COVID-19. Overall study: From the United States, Italy and Spain came samples of acute and convalescent COVID-19. In each case, the material was cDNA or gDNA derived from T cells, B-cell-depleted T cells, or PBMCs.

Authors' methods: Nucleated cell number was recorded as an estimate derived from reference gene primer amplification. Profiled with immunoSEQ multiplex PCR; TCRdb holds only in-frame clones, not every one. V, J and clone size are those of that table, while D and trimming were read from the DNA. The repertoire consists of under 150,000 clones, with around 80% occurring once and the leading ten covering approximately 2%. The CDR3 sequence is 16 residues long. Germline CDR1 and CDR2: SGHRS and YFSETQ. V gave up 2 bases and J gave up 0 bases; unmatched junction bases: 6. This clone was found once. The sample taken for sequencing was peripheral blood. The V gene is TRBV5-1, the J gene TRBJ1-1; TRBD1 matches 8 bases. The sequence was collected from a man in his 70s with acute or convalescent COVID-19. DNA of the CDR3: TGCGCCAGCAGCTTAAATACAGGGGGAATGAACACTGAAGCTTTCTTT. As protein: CASSLNTGGMNTEAFF.